This is a list of T cell receptor beta chains from one sample in a study of T cells in Graves' hyperthyroidism and ophthalmopathy. TCRdb processed the multiplex PCR reads anew with MiXCR; each CDR3 protein has one entry. The sample consists of around 250,000 distinct CDR3 sequences, 13% to 15% of them appearing once. The sample consisted of blood. The receptors were sampled from a woman in her thirties or forties with Graves' hyperthyroidism that later progressed to Graves' ophthalmopathy. Both conserved end residues are part of each CDR3. D genes are given only for firm matches. Rows give clone size only sometimes, using once, few, many, or a class for an expanded clone.

>few|.|TRBJ2-7|13|TRBV7-8
TGTGCCAGCAGCCAGGCCCTTCTATACGAGCAGTACTTC
CASSQALLYEQYF
>many|.|TRBJ1-2|12|TRBV6-2/TRBV6-3
TGTGCCAGCAACTGGGGGACGAACGGCTACACCTTC
CASNWGTNGYTF
>many|.|TRBJ2-1|15|TRBV25-1
TGTGCCAGCAGTGAATTCAGGAGATCCTACAATGAGCAGTTCTTC
CASSEFRRSYNEQFF
>.|.|TRBJ1-6|14|TRBV19
TGTGCCAGTAGTTACAGCCTCTATAATTCACCCCTCCACTTT
CASSYSLYNSPLHF
>many|.|TRBJ2-7|19|TRBV5-1
TGCGCCAGCAGTCCAGGACGAATAAACGCAGCAGGAGACACCTACGAGCAGTACTTC
CASSPGRINAAGDTYEQYF
>many|.|TRBJ2-7|13|TRBV6-6
TGTGCCAGCAGTTACCTCGAGGGCTACGAGCAGTACTTC
CASSYLEGYEQYF
>many|TRBD2|TRBJ2-1|15|TRBV12-3/TRBV12-4
TGTGCCAGCAGAAAAGCGGGAGGGCCGGGGGGTGAGCAGTTCTTC
CASRKAGGPGGEQFF
>many|.|TRBJ2-7|11|TRBV2
TGTGCCAGCAGTGCCCTCACCGAGCAGTACTTC
CASSALTEQYF
>.|TRBD2|TRBJ2-1|13|TRBV3-1
TGTGCCAGCAGCCGGGAGGGAAGGTCAGGGCAGTTCTTC
CASSREGRSGQFF
>many|TRBD1|TRBJ1-6|13|TRBV6-1
TGTGCCAGTGGGAGGGGGCAGGATTCACCCCTCCACTTT
CASGRGQDSPLHF